One sample yielded the 25 T cell receptor beta chains listed below, sequenced in a study of CD8+ T cells in alopecia areata. RNA, once extracted, was reverse transcribed into cDNA for use as the sequencing template. The data were produced by immunoSEQ multiplex PCR, yet TCRdb's version contains in-frame clones alone and is incomplete. The sample has 150,000 to 200,000 clones; over 45% are singletons. Treatment reported: oral pan-JAK inhibitor, 5-10 mg twice daily. The starting material was CD4+ T cells sorted from blood, obtained at week 24, from a patient treated with tofacitinib. These receptors originate from a human donor with alopecia areata.

The chain links TRBV18 to TRBJ2-3; D remains unclear. There are 11 residues in the CDR3. Germline loops: CDR1 KGHSH, CDR2 LQKENI. V was trimmed by 2 bases and J by 5 bases, leaving 2 bases between them. CDR3 nucleotides: TGTGCCAGCTCACCAGTAGATACGCAGTATTTT. As protein: CASSPVDTQYF.

The chain is built from TRBV7-9 and TRBJ1-5; D remains ambiguous. Germline CDR1 reads SEHNR; CDR2 reads FQNEAQ (reference sequence). Trimming pared 0 bases from V and 7 bases from J, leaving 10 bases between. The CDR3 has 14 amino acids. CDR3 nucleotides: TGTGCCAGCAGCTTAGCCCGGGGTGGCCAGCCCCAGCATTTT. Encoded protein: CASSLARGGQPQHF. The full variable domain, rest sourced from reference TRBV7-9 and TRBJ1-5, is DTGVSQNPRHKITKRGQNVTFRCDPISEHNRLYWYRQTLGQGPEFLTYFQNEAQLEKSRLLSDRFSAERPKGSFSTLEIQRTEQGDSAMYLCASSLARGGQPQHFGDGTRLSIL.

A few counts support this clone. The chain has TRBV14 and TRBJ2-2; 13 bases fit TRBD2. V trimming: 4 bases; J trimming: 8 bases; junction bases outside the gene matches: 4. This CDR3 is 15 amino acids long. Germline V lookup: CDR1 SGHDN, CDR2 FVKESK. The CDR3 protein is CASSPLGLAGGELFF. The DNA for the CDR3 is TGTGCCAGCAGCCCACTGGGACTAGCGGGAGGGGAGCTGTTTTTT. The variable domain in full, completed from reference TRBV14 and TRBJ2-2, reads EAGVTQFPSHSVIEKGQTVTLRCDPISGHDNLYWYRRVMGKEIKFLLHFVKESKQDESGMPNNRFLAERTGGTYSTLKVQPAELEDSGVYFCASSPLGLAGGELFFGEGSRLTVL.

CDR3 amino acids: CSVIQGDYEQYF. The CDR3 coding sequence is TGCAGCGTCATACAGGGAGACTACGAGCAGTACTTC. The genes are TRBV29-1 and TRBJ2-7; weak D call: TRBD1 (6 bases). V shed 6 bases and J shed 3 bases, with 12 bases lying between them. CDR1 and CDR2 from the germline V gene are SQVTM and ANQGSEA. CDR3 size: 12 residues.

V usage is TRBV11-2 and J usage is TRBJ1-1; D remains unclear. The V gene's germline CDR1 is SGHAT and CDR2 FQNNGV. CDR3 length: 14 amino acids. The V and J ends lost 2 bases and 4 bases respectively, with 11 bases between them. CDR3: CASSLNVKATEAFF. Here the CDR3 DNA reads TGTGCCAGCAGCTTAAATGTCAAGGCCACTGAAGCTTTCTTT.

This clone came up many times. The V gene is TRBV4-1, the J gene TRBJ2-7; D call uncertain. V gave up 4 bases and J gave up 4 bases, with 14 bases separating them. This CDR3 is built from 14 residues. CDR1 is MGHRA, CDR2 YSYEKL, per germline. Written as DNA, the CDR3 is TGCGCCAGCAGCCGCGTGGAAGCCTCTTACGAGCAGTACTTC. Its translation is CASSRVEASYEQYF.

Note on this clone: One end of the junction does not line up with germline, which may come from a read error. This sequence joins TRBV30 and TRBJ1-1; a weak D match, TRBD1 (6 bases). This CDR3 contains 13 residues. CDR1 and CDR2 (germline): GTSNPN, SVGIG (reference sequence). CDR3 sequence reads: CAWKGDGNAEAFF. CDR3 in DNA: TGTGCCTGGAAGGGGGACGGGAACGCTGAAGCTTTCTTT.

The gene calls are TRBV30 and TRBJ2-2; D not resolved. The V end lost 1 base, the J end lost 0 bases, and 18 bases lay between the germline ends. CDR1 and CDR2 from the germline V gene are GTSNPN and SVGIG (reference sequence). There are 18 residues in the CDR3. In nucleotides, the CDR3 is TGTGCCTGGAGTGCCTATGAAGTTACCTTCGCGAACACCGGGGAGCTGTTTTTT. This encodes CAWSAYEVTFANTGELFF.

This clone appeared a single time. The chain recombines TRBV27 with TRBJ2-2; D gene uncertain. This CDR3 is built from 10 residues. The V gene's germline CDR1 is MNHEY and CDR2 SMNVEV (reference sequence). V was pared by 8 bases and J by 5 bases, with 3 bases between. CDR3 protein: CASGTGELFF. The CDR3 DNA is TGTGCCAGCGGAACCGGGGAGCTGTTTTTT.

The chain combines TRBV27 with TRBJ1-2, with D unclear. V was shortened by 5 bases and J by 4 bases, with 17 bases between the two germline ends. There are 15 residues in the CDR3. Germline-derived CDR1 and CDR2 are MNHEY and SMNVEV (reference sequence). This chain's CDR3 is CASSVQAIPTYGYTF. CDR3 nucleotides: TGTGCCAGCAGTGTCCAGGCTATCCCTACCTATGGCTACACCTTC.

V usage is TRBV29-1 and J usage is TRBJ1-1; D is ambiguous. Germline CDR1 reads SQVTM; CDR2 reads ANQGSEA. V lost 4 bases and J lost 4, with 10 bases in between. The CDR3 spans 12 residues. The CDR3 spells CSVGNPGTEAFF. The DNA for the CDR3 is TGCAGCGTTGGCAACCCAGGCACTGAAGCTTTCTTT.

The table lists this clone with a few counts. The chain uses TRBV29-1 and TRBJ1-1; D gene unclear. CDR1 and CDR2 (germline): SQVTM, ANQGSEA. V was cut by 1 base and J by 8 bases, with 11 bases left in between. This CDR3 comprises 12 residues. The CDR3 DNA reads TGCAGCGTTGAAGGTGGACGGAGCGAAGCTTTCTTT. It yields the protein CSVEGGRSEAFF. The variable domain in full, with the rest retrieved from reference TRBV29-1 and TRBJ1-1, is SAVISQKPSRDICQRGTSLTIQCQVDSQVTMMFWYRQQPGQSLTLIATANQGSEATYESGFVIDKFPISRPNLTFSTLTVSNMSPEDSSIYLCSVEGGRSEAFFGQGTRLTVV.

This clone showed up just a few times. The V and J genes are TRBV20-1 and TRBJ2-1, with D unclear. From germline, CDR1 is DFQATT and CDR2 SNEGSKA (reference sequence). This CDR3 region has 11 residues. V gave up 5 bases and J gave up 11 bases, with 13 bases separating them. DNA of the CDR3: TGCAGTGCTGACCGGAGCTCCAAGCAGTTCTTC. It encodes CSADRSSKQFF.

A few counts support this clone. The chain uses TRBV4-1 and TRBJ2-7, with 7 bases lining up with TRBD1. The germline V gene encodes CDR1 MGHRA and CDR2 YSYEKL. V trimming: 3 bases; J trimming: 4 bases; junction bases outside the gene matches: 9. The CDR3 has 15 residues. The CDR3 is CASSQTGLERYEQYF. The CDR3 nucleotides are TGCGCCAGCAGCCAGACAGGGCTCGAGCGTTACGAGCAGTACTTC.

The chain uses TRBV30 and TRBJ2-5, with no clear D. The V and J ends lost 2 bases and 3 bases respectively, with 4 bases between them. Germline V gene lookup returns CDR1 GTSNPN and CDR2 SVGIG (reference sequence). The CDR3 loop spans 11 amino acids. The DNA of the CDR3 is TGTGCCTGGAGTCGCAAAGAGACCCAGTACTTC. This encodes CAWSRKETQYF.

The table lists this clone with a few counts. The chain is built from TRBV19 and TRBJ2-7; 7 bases align to TRBD1. Trimming at V came to 4 bases and at J to 6 bases, leaving 6 bases not matched to a gene. The CDR3 is 13 residues long. Per germline, CDR1 LNHDA and CDR2 SQIVND (reference sequence). CDR3 sequence reads: CASSSQGVGEQYF. In DNA, the CDR3 is TGTGCCAGTAGTAGCCAGGGGGTTGGCGAGCAGTACTTC.

This chain links TRBV4-1 with TRBJ1-5; maybe TRBD1 (5 bases). Trimming shortened V by 0 bases and J by 2 bases, and 14 bases separated the two germline ends. The CDR3 length is 17 residues. Germline CDR1 reads MGHRA; CDR2 reads YSYEKL. The CDR3 protein is CASSQDRGARGNQPQHF. The CDR3 coding sequence is TGCGCCAGCAGCCAAGATCGAGGGGCGCGGGGCAATCAGCCCCAGCATTTT.

The chain couples TRBV7-6 to TRBJ1-2; 8 bases fit TRBD1. V trimming: 5 bases; J trimming: 8 bases; junction bases outside the gene matches: 7. Germline CDR1 and CDR2: SGHVS and FNYEAQ. CDR3 length: 13 residues. CDR3: CASSDGQGEGYTF. In nucleotides, the CDR3 is TGTGCCAGCAGCGACGGACAGGGCGAAGGCTACACCTTC.

CDR3 nucleotides: TGTGCCAGCAGCTTAGCCGCTGAAAGGAGCGATGAGCAGTTCTTC. Translation: CASSLAAERSDEQFF. The chain combines TRBV7-4 with TRBJ2-1, with D uncertain. Looked up from germline, CDR1 is SGHVT and CDR2 is SQSDAQ. The CDR3 totals 15 residues. V lost 0 bases to trimming and J lost 8 bases, with 14 bases between them.

V usage is TRBV7-6 and J usage is TRBJ2-5, with D possibly being TRBD2 (5 bases). Trimming took 1 base from V and 5 from J, leaving 14 bases between them. Looked up from germline, CDR1 is SGHVS and CDR2 is FNYEAQ. The CDR3 runs to 15 residues. The CDR3 loop is CASSLVSGSQETQYF. The CDR3 bases are TGTGCCAGCAGCTTAGTATCTGGGAGTCAGGAGACCCAGTACTTC.

The chain joins TRBV4-3 to TRBJ1-1; D unclear. The CDR3 sequence is 14 residues long. V lost 6 bases, J lost 1 base, and 12 bases lay in between. Germline CDR1 LGHNA, CDR2 YSLEER. CDR3: CASSYGRTNTEAFF. The CDR3 nucleotides read TGCGCCAGCAGTTACGGCCGGACGAACACTGAAGCTTTCTTT.

V is TRBV30 and J is TRBJ1-2, with D possibly matching TRBD1 (6 bases). The CDR3 has 14 residues. V was cut by 2 bases and J by 3 bases, with 13 bases left in between. Germline CDR1 GTSNPN, CDR2 SVGIG (reference sequence). The CDR3 protein is CAWSRSGVHYGYTF. CDR3 DNA sequence: TGTGCCTGGAGTAGGTCAGGGGTTCACTATGGCTACACCTTC.

This clone was seen a handful of times. The V and J genes are TRBV10-3 and TRBJ1-4, with D perhaps TRBD1 (5 bases). V lost 3 bases to trimming and J lost 0 bases, with 14 bases between them. CDR3 length: 17 amino acids. Germline V gene sequence: CDR1 ENHRY, CDR2 SYGVKD. The CDR3 bases are TGTGCCATCAGTGATAAGGGGACGCCGGCAACTAATGAAAAACTGTTTTTT. It is translated as CAISDKGTPATNEKLFF.

This clone was counted between two and nine times. Other DNA sequences in the same sample also yield this CDR3. The CDR3 DNA follows: TGCAGCGTTGGTCAGAGCTCTGGGGCCAACGTCCTGACTTTC. Protein product: CSVGQSSGANVLTF. V gene TRBV29-1 combines with J gene TRBJ2-6, with D unclear. The germline gives CDR1 SQVTM, CDR2 ANQGSEA. The CDR3 totals 14 residues. Trimming removed 4 bases at V and 0 bases at J, with 7 bases between.

This clone was observed a handful of times. V usage is TRBV29-1 and J usage is TRBJ1-1; the D gene is possibly TRBD1 (5 bases). V shed 4 bases and J shed 0 bases, with 15 bases lying between them. This CDR3 region has 15 residues. CDR1 is SQVTM and CDR2 is ANQGSEA in the germline V gene. The CDR3 protein is CSVGPGWGMNTEAFF. In nucleotides, the CDR3 is TGCAGCGTTGGCCCAGGGTGGGGCATGAACACTGAAGCTTTCTTT.